The 17 T cell receptor beta chains reported below all come from one sample, sequenced in a study of Ad26.COV2.S vaccination and SARS-CoV-2 variants. Noted treatment: about 20 received Ad26.COV2.S at low or high dose, single or two shots; 5 received placebo; per-sample allocation not given. Samples were taken on day 63 after the first vaccine or placebo injection. Produced via immunoSEQ multiplex PCR; TCRdb's table is partial and in-frame only. The sample records fewer than 500,000 clones, about 90% being singletons. Sequences were derived from peripheral blood, sampled in a trial of Ad26.COV2.S vaccine versus placebo. Every receptor here comes from a person aged 18 to 65 who received the Ad26.COV2.S COVID-19 vaccine or a placebo.

V is TRBV7-3 and J is TRBJ2-2; TRBD2 agrees at 14 bases. The CDR3 has 17 residues. Trimming took 5 bases from V and 6 from J; bases not matched to a gene: 8. Germline CDR1 and CDR2: SGHTA and FQGTGA. The DNA for the CDR3 is TGTGCCAGCAGCCGGGGACTAGCGGGAGTAGTTTCCGGGGAGCTGTTTTTT. This sequence encodes CASSRGLAGVVSGELFF. Filled out from reference TRBV7-3 and TRBJ2-2, the complete variable domain reads GAGVSQTPSNKVTEKGKYVELRCDPISGHTALYWYRQSLGQGPEFLIYFQGTGAADDSGLPNDRFFAVRPEGSVSTLKIQRTERGDSAVYLCASSRGLAGVVSGELFFGEGSRLTVL.

The chain has TRBV5-1 and TRBJ2-1; TRBD1 matches at 8 bases. The CDR3 runs 15 residues. Germline V CDR1 and CDR2: SGHRS, YFSETQ. V shed 4 bases, J shed 7 bases, and the junction held 10 bases outside the gene matches. CDR3 protein: CASSPRQGRGNEQFF. DNA of the CDR3: TGCGCCAGCAGCCCTCGACAGGGGCGCGGGAATGAGCAGTTCTTC.

This sequence joins TRBV18 and TRBJ2-7; 11 nucleotides match TRBD1. Germline V gives CDR1 KGHSH, CDR2 LQKENI. V gave up 1 base and J gave up 7 bases; unmatched junction bases: 9. The CDR3 loop spans 16 amino acids. CDR3 region: CASSPRTGGIRGEQYF. As DNA, the CDR3 is TGTGCCAGCTCACCACGGACAGGGGGCATAAGGGGGGAGCAGTACTTC. Combining the CDR3 with reference TRBV18 and TRBJ2-7 gives the whole variable domain NAGVMQNPRHLVRRRGQEARLRCSPMKGHSHVYWYRQLPEEGLKFMVYLQKENIIDESGMPKERFSAEFPKEGPSILRIQQVVRGDSAAYFCASSPRTGGIRGEQYFGPGTRLTVT.

The chain uses TRBV3-1 (or the pseudogene TRBV3-2) and TRBJ1-5; D gene uncertain. CDR1 and CDR2 (germline): LGHDT, YNNKEL (reference sequence). The V gene lost 0 bases and the J gene lost 3 bases, with 6 bases spanning the gap. CDR3 size: 14 residues. CDR3 DNA sequence: TGTGCCAGCAGCCAAGAAAGGTCCAATCAGCCCCAGCATTTT. Its protein product is CASSQERSNQPQHF.

The CDR3 is CASSFDSSYEQYF. The CDR3 DNA reads as TGTGCCAGCAGCTTTGATAGCTCCTACGAGCAGTACTTC. The V call is TRBV11-2, the J call TRBJ2-7; D unclear. The CDR3 length is 13 residues. V was trimmed by 3 bases and J by 0 bases, leaving 6 bases between them. CDR1 and CDR2 from the germline V gene are SGHAT and FQNNGV.

The J gene is TRBJ1-5, the V gene TRBV6-1, with TRBD1 identical over 7 bases. Trimming took 3 bases from V and 4 from J; bases not matched to a gene: 18. CDR3 length: 19 amino acids. Germline CDR1 and CDR2: MNHNS and SASEGT. The CDR3 loop reads CASSESRGRFWEGNQPQHF. In DNA, the CDR3 is TGTGCCAGCAGTGAGTCAAGGGGGCGATTTTGGGAAGGGAATCAGCCCCAGCATTTT.

V usage is TRBV5-1 and J usage is TRBJ2-3, with 9 bases lining up with TRBD2. Losses at the gene ends were 4 bases for V and 4 bases for J; bases not matched to a gene: 7. Germline lookup yields CDR1 SGHRS and CDR2 YFSETQ. CDR3 length: 15 residues. CDR3 nucleotides: TGCGCCAGCAGCCGGCGCTTAGCGGGAGCAGATACGCAGTATTTT. The encoded protein is CASSRRLAGADTQYF.

V and J are TRBV11-2 and TRBJ2-3, with unresolved D. V lost 0 bases and J lost 1, with 2 bases in between. Germline loops: CDR1 SGHAT, CDR2 FQNNGV. CDR3 size: 13 residues. The CDR3 spells CASSLEGTDTQYF. The CDR3 DNA reads as TGTGCCAGCAGCTTAGAGGGCACAGATACGCAGTATTTT.

The chain links TRBV18 to TRBJ2-1, with TRBD1 identical over 9 bases. The CDR3 loop spans 17 amino acids. V lost 3 bases, J lost 3 bases, and 9 bases stayed unmatched. Germline V gene sequence: CDR1 KGHSH, CDR2 LQKENI. The CDR3 DNA is TGTGCCAGCTCACCGCCTCGACAGGGGGACTTCTACAATGAGCAGTTCTTC. Translating it yields CASSPPRQGDFYNEQFF.

CDR3 DNA sequence: TGTGCCAGCAGCACCTCCGGGACGCTTGGCGATGGCTACACCTTC. Translated, it gives CASSTSGTLGDGYTF. The V call is TRBV7-2, the J call TRBJ1-2; D possibly corresponds to TRBD1 (5 bases). V shed 5 bases and J shed 6 bases, with 19 bases lying between them. Germline values: CDR1 SGHTA, CDR2 FQGNSA. The CDR3 covers 15 residues. The variable domain in full, completed from reference TRBV7-2 and TRBJ1-2, reads GAGVSQSPSNKVTEKGKDVELRCDPISGHTALYWYRQSLGQGLEFLIYFQGNSAPDKSGLPSDRFSAERTGGSVSTLTIQRTQQEDSAVYLCASSTSGTLGDGYTFGSGTRLTVV.

Comment on this clone: The sample holds other DNA sequences that translate to the same CDR3. This chain joins TRBV19 and TRBJ2-1; 11 bases match TRBD2. The V gene's germline CDR1 is LNHDA and CDR2 SQIVND (reference sequence). Trimming took 1 base from V and 7 from J; bases not matched to a gene: 3. The CDR3 extends over 15 amino acids. This CDR3 reads CASSIGLAGGNEQFF. The CDR3 DNA reads as TGTGCCAGTAGTATAGGGCTAGCGGGGGGAAATGAGCAGTTCTTC.

V and J are TRBV2 and TRBJ2-1, with D uncertain. The CDR3 sequence is 14 residues long. In germline, CDR1 is SNHLY, CDR2 FYNNEI. The V and J ends lost 2 bases and 2 bases respectively, with 7 bases between them. In DNA, the CDR3 is TGTGCCAGCAGTGAATTGGCCACCTACAATGAGCAGTTCTTC. Translated: CASSELATYNEQFF.

This clone has only one observation. This rearrangement joins TRBV6-1 to TRBJ1-3; no reliable D call. The CDR3 extends over 15 amino acids. The germline CDR1 and CDR2 sequences are MNHNS and SASEGT. Trimming removed 1 base from V and 0 bases from J, with 7 bases in between. The CDR3 coding sequence is TGTGCCAGCAGTGAAGGTATCTTCTCTGGAAACACCATATATTTT. This sequence encodes CASSEGIFSGNTIYF.

The chain employs TRBV14 and TRBJ2-3; TRBD1 agrees at 7 bases. After removal of 2 bases from V and 5 bases from J, the junction contained 13 bases not matched to a gene. This CDR3 region has 17 residues. Germline CDR1 and CDR2: SGHDN and FVKESK. The CDR3 sequence is CASSQKEVGGLGDTQYF. In nucleotides, the CDR3 is TGTGCCAGCAGCCAAAAGGAAGTAGGGGGCCTGGGAGATACGCAGTATTTT.

This rearrangement joins TRBV19 to TRBJ1-2; D ambiguous. The CDR3 covers 12 residues. CDR1 and CDR2 from the germline V gene are LNHDA and SQIVND (reference sequence). V lost 10 bases and J 8 bases, leaving 17 bases between the germline ends. CDR3 protein: CATMTLALGYTF. The CDR3 coding sequence is TGTGCCACCATGACACTGGCTCTAGGCTACACCTTC.

Details on this clone: Other DNA variants within this sample encode the same CDR3. CDR3 sequence reads: CASSISGGSNQPQHF. In nucleotides, the CDR3 is TGTGCCAGTAGTATCTCGGGGGGGAGCAATCAGCCCCAGCATTTT. The J gene is TRBJ1-5, the V gene TRBV19, with D possibly matching TRBD1 (5 bases). V dropped 3 bases and J dropped 1 base, with 10 bases sitting between them. This CDR3 region has 15 residues. Germline CDR1 and CDR2: LNHDA and SQIVND (reference sequence).

V usage is TRBV7-9 and J usage is TRBJ1-4; unclear D gene. The germline V and J ends were trimmed by 6 bases and 5 bases, with 10 bases remaining between them. Germline lookup yields CDR1 SEHNR and CDR2 FQNEAQ (reference sequence). The CDR3 runs 13 residues. Here the CDR3 DNA reads TGTGCCAGCAGGTACGGGAGAAATGAAAAACTGTTTTTT. Protein sequence: CASRYGRNEKLFF. Based on the CDR3 plus reference TRBV7-9 and TRBJ1-4, the full variable domain is DTGVSQNPRHKITKRGQNVTFRCDPISEHNRLYWYRQTLGQGPEFLTYFQNEAQLEKSRLLSDRFSAERPKGSFSTLEIQRTEQGDSAMYLCASRYGRNEKLFFGSGTQLSVL.